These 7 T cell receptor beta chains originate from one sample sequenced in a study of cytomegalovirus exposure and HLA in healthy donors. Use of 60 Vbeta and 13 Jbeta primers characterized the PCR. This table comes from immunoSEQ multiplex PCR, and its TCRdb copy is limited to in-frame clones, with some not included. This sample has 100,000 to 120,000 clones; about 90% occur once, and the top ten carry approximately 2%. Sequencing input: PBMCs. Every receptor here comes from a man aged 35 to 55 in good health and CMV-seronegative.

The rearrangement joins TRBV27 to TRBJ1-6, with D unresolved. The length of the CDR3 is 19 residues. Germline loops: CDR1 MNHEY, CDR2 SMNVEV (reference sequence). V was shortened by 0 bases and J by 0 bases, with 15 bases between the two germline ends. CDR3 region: CASSLSIPRISSYNSPLHF. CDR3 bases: TGTGCCAGCAGTTTATCCATTCCCAGGATTAGCTCCTATAATTCACCCCTCCACTTT.

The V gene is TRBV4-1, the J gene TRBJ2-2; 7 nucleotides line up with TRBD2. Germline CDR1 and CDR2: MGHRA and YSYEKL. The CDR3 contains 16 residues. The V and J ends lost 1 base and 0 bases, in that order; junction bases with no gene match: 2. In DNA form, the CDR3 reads TGCGCCAGCAGCCAAGCGAGCGGGGCGAACACCGGGGAGCTGTTTTTT. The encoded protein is CASSQASGANTGELFF.

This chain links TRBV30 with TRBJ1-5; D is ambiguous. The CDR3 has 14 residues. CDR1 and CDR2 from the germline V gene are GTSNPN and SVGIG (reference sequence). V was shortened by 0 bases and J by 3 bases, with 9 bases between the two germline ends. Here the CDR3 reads CAWSVVQYNQPQHF. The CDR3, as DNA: TGTGCCTGGAGTGTAGTACAGTACAATCAGCCCCAGCATTTT.

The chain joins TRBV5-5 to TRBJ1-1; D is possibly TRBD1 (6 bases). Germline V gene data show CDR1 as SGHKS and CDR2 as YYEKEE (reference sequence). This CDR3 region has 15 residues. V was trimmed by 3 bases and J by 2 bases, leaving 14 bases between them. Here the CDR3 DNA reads TGTGCCAGCAGCTCCATGGACAGTAGAAACACTGAAGCTTTCTTT. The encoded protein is CASSSMDSRNTEAFF.

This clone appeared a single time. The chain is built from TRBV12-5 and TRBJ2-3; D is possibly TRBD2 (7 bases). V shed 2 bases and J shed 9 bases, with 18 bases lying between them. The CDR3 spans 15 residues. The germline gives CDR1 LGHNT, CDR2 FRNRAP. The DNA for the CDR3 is TGTGCTAGTGGTTTGTCCAAGGGGGGGCCCACGACGCAGTATTTT. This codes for CASGLSKGGPTTQYF.

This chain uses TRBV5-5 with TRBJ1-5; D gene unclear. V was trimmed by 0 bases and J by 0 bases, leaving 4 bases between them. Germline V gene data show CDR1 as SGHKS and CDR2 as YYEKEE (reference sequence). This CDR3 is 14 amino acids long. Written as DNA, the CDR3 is TGTGCCAGCAGCTTGGTATATAGCAATCAGCCCCAGCATTTT. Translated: CASSLVYSNQPQHF.

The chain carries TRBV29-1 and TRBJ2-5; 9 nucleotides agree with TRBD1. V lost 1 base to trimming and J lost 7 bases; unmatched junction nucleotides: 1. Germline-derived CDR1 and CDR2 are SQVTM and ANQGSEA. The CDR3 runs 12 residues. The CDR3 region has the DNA TGCAGCGTTGAAGGACAGGGGGTGACCCAGTACTTC. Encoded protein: CSVEGQGVTQYF.